The 26 T cell receptor beta chains presented below share a single source sample, sequenced in a study of T cell responses to AZD1222 COVID-19 vaccine. TCRdb keeps only in-frame clones here, not all; method: immunoSEQ multiplex PCR. The table has about 110,000 clones, roughly nine tenths seen once. Source: peripheral blood, taken on day 0 of MenACWY control vaccination. The origin of the receptors is an adult in good health.

This clone appeared once. The genes are TRBV5-1 and TRBJ1-4; D is possibly TRBD1 (6 bases). The CDR3 contains 18 residues. Looked up from germline, CDR1 is SGHRS and CDR2 is YFSETQ. Trimming removed 5 bases at V and 5 bases at J, with 25 bases between. CDR3 in DNA: TGCGCCAGCAGTGGGGGCGATCTCCGGGACGTGGGAAATGAAAAACTGTTTTTT. Translated: CASSGGDLRDVGNEKLFF.

In its sample, this clone was seen a few times. V and J are TRBV10-1 and TRBJ2-1; 8 bases align to TRBD2. The V gene's germline CDR1 is WNHNN and CDR2 SYGVQD (reference sequence). The trim removed 2 bases at V and 7 bases at J, leaving 4 bases unmatched. The CDR3 extends over 14 amino acids. The CDR3 bases are TGCGCCAGCAGTGAGGGCGGCGGGGGGAATGAGCAGTTCTTC. Translated: CASSEGGGGNEQFF.

The chain recombines TRBV2 with TRBJ2-1; 7 bases agree with TRBD1. The V gene end was trimmed by 6 bases and the J gene end by 4 bases; junction bases not matched to a gene: 6. CDR1 SNHLY and CDR2 FYNNEI come from the germline V gene. The CDR3 has 14 residues. In DNA form, the CDR3 reads TGTGCCAGCAGGCCGGGGACAGCTTACAATGAGCAGTTCTTC. Translation: CASRPGTAYNEQFF.

This sequence joins TRBV7-2 and TRBJ1-6, with TRBD1 identical over 8 bases. The V segment lost 1 base and the J segment 9 bases; nucleotides outside the gene matches: 5. From germline, CDR1 is SGHTA and CDR2 FQGNSA. The CDR3 totals 15 residues. The CDR3 reads CASSLGQGPGSPLHF. Written as DNA, the CDR3 is TGTGCCAGCAGCTTAGGACAGGGGCCAGGTTCACCCCTCCACTTT.

Points on this clone: The DNA is left out, because the CDR3 cannot be placed on it with certainty; the CDR3 is given as TCRdb lists it. This CDR3 is CASSKVGTGALNSPLHF. The chain joins TRBV21-1 to TRBJ1-6. TRBV21-1 is a known pseudogene. The CDR3 region is 17 residues in length, termini included.

The genes are TRBV30 and TRBJ1-5, with D uncertain. Looked up from germline, CDR1 is GTSNPN and CDR2 is SVGIG (reference sequence). Trimming removed 2 bases at V and 2 bases at J, with 16 bases between. This CDR3 spans 16 amino acids. For the CDR3, the DNA is TGTGCCTGGAGTACGGGTAAGGGCAGAGGCAATCAGCCCCAGCATTTT. This gives the protein CAWSTGKGRGNQPQHF.

This rearrangement joins TRBV5-1 to TRBJ1-5, with TRBD1 identical over 10 bases. This CDR3 is 15 amino acids long. The J segment lost 5 bases and the V segment lost 0 bases, leaving 2 bases of the junction unmatched. The V gene's germline CDR1 is SGHRS and CDR2 YFSETQ. The CDR3 DNA reads TGCGCCAGCAGCTTGGGCGGGACAGGGGATCAGCCCCAGCATTTT. The encoded protein is CASSLGGTGDQPQHF.

This sequence joins TRBV7-2 and TRBJ2-1, with 9 bases lining up with TRBD2. Germline CDR1 reads SGHTA; CDR2 reads FQGNSA. This CDR3 contains 15 residues. V shed 4 bases and J 4 bases; nucleotides not matched to a gene: 5. CDR3 bases: TGTGCCAGCAGCTACAGCGGGGGGAGATACAATGAGCAGTTCTTC. Its protein is CASSYSGGRYNEQFF.

The J gene is TRBJ1-1, the V gene TRBV5-6; TRBD1 matches 7 bases. J was trimmed by 3 bases and V by 4 bases; bases with no gene match: 9. The germline V gene encodes CDR1 SGHDT and CDR2 YYEEEE. This CDR3 region has 15 residues. The CDR3 DNA reads TGTGCCAGCAGCCCACCGGAGGGGGCGGACACTGAAGCTTTCTTT. Translating it yields CASSPPEGADTEAFF.

This CDR3 reads CASSPVPDTQYF. CDR3 bases: TGTGCCAGCAGCCCGGTTCCAGATACGCAGTATTTT. J is TRBJ2-3 and V is TRBV7-2; D is ambiguous. The CDR3 loop spans 12 amino acids. Trimming took 5 bases from V and 4 from J, leaving 7 bases between them. The germline CDR1 and CDR2 sequences are SGHTA and FQGNSA.

Only a few counts were recorded for this clone. This chain links TRBV4-1 with TRBJ2-1; TRBD1 aligns across 7 bases. CDR1 MGHRA and CDR2 YSYEKL come from the germline V gene. V lost 3 bases and J lost 6; bases outside the gene matches: 5. The CDR3 is 14 amino acids. CDR3 protein: CASSQTTGSNEQFF. The CDR3 DNA reads TGCGCCAGCAGCCAGACGACAGGGTCCAATGAGCAGTTCTTC.

CDR3 coding DNA: TGTGCCAGCAACAGAAACAGGGGGGAGGATCCCTACGAGCAGTACTTC. It specifies CASNRNRGEDPYEQYF. V and J are TRBV7-2 and TRBJ2-7, with 8 bases fitting TRBD1. The CDR3 contains 16 residues. V dropped 7 bases and J dropped 2; count of bases not matched to a gene: 13. Germline assignment: CDR1 SGHTA and CDR2 FQGNSA.

The rearrangement links TRBV7-3 to TRBJ2-2, with 9 bases aligning to TRBD1. V was clipped by 2 bases and J by 4 bases; unmatched bases: 14. There are 19 residues in the CDR3. Germline V CDR1 and CDR2: SGHTA, FQGTGA. CDR3 sequence: CASSLRSGQGSPGTGELFF. The DNA for the CDR3 is TGTGCCAGCAGCTTACGGTCTGGACAGGGGAGCCCGGGCACCGGGGAGCTGTTTTTT.

The CDR3 nucleotides are TGCGCCAGCAGTAAAGGACAGGGCTCAGCTAATGAAAAACTGTTTTTT. This translates into CASSKGQGSANEKLFF. This rearrangement joins TRBV10-1 to TRBJ1-4, with 8 nucleotides matching TRBD1. CDR3 size: 16 residues. The germline gives CDR1 WNHNN, CDR2 SYGVQD (reference sequence). Losses at the gene ends were 5 bases for V and 3 bases for J; bases not matched to a gene: 8.

The genes are TRBV15 and TRBJ2-5, with 7 bases matching TRBD2. Germline CDR1 is LNHNV and CDR2 is YYDKDF (reference sequence). This CDR3 has 14 residues. The V and J ends lost 8 bases and 1 base, in that order; junction bases with no gene match: 7. The CDR3 nucleotides are TGTGCCACCGGAAGGGGCGGGAGCCAAGAGACCCAGTACTTC. Its translation: CATGRGGSQETQYF.

The chain joins TRBV2 to TRBJ2-5, with D unresolved. CDR3 length: 12 residues. In germline, CDR1 is SNHLY, CDR2 FYNNEI. The germline V and J ends were trimmed by 4 bases and 4 bases, with 7 bases remaining between them. CDR3 nucleotide sequence: TGTGCCAGCAGTGGGTACGGAGAGACCCAGTACTTC. Protein product: CASSGYGETQYF.

The genes are TRBV9 and TRBJ2-5; 7 bases line up with TRBD1. The CDR3 has 13 amino acids. The trim removed 2 bases at V and 2 bases at J, leaving 0 bases unmatched. CDR1 and CDR2 (germline): SGDLS, YYNGEE. CDR3 residues: CASSVGQQETQYF. The CDR3 region has the DNA TGTGCCAGCAGCGTGGGACAGCAAGAGACCCAGTACTTC. Together with reference TRBV9 and TRBJ2-5, the CDR3 gives the full variable domain: DSGVTQTPKHLITATGQRVTLRCSPRSGDLSVYWYQQSLDQGLQFLIQYYNGEERAKGNILERFSAQQFPDLHSELNLSSLELGDSALYFCASSVGQQETQYFGPGTRLLVL.

The chain combines TRBV2 with TRBJ1-1; TRBD1 is a possible D gene (5 bases). V was trimmed by 6 bases and J by 1 base, leaving 12 bases between them. The CDR3 totals 14 residues. Germline CDR1 and CDR2: SNHLY and FYNNEI. The CDR3 protein is CASRLYGGNTEAFF. In DNA, the CDR3 is TGTGCCAGCAGACTATACGGGGGGAACACTGAAGCTTTCTTT.

This clone was recorded only once. The chain recombines TRBV19 with TRBJ1-2; no reliable D call. CDR1 and CDR2 from the germline V gene are LNHDA and SQIVND (reference sequence). Trimming took off 3 bases at V and 8 bases at J, with 13 bases between the two ends. The CDR3 runs 13 residues. CDR3 in DNA: TGTGCCAGTAGTATGTGGGGAGGGTCCGGCTACACCTTC. Translated: CASSMWGGSGYTF.

The chain is built from TRBV27 and TRBJ2-3; D might be TRBD1 (5 bases). The V end lost 5 bases, the J end lost 7 bases, and 13 bases lay between the germline ends. This CDR3 region has 13 residues. The V gene's germline CDR1 is MNHEY and CDR2 SMNVEV (reference sequence). The CDR3 here is CASSPYRTNTQYF. For the CDR3, the DNA is TGTGCCAGCAGTCCCTACAGGACCAATACGCAGTATTTT.

The chain employs TRBV30 and TRBJ2-7; possible D gene TRBD1, 6 bases. The CDR3 sequence is 12 residues long. Trimming shortened V by 5 bases and J by 3 bases, and 11 bases separated the two germline ends. Germline CDR1 is GTSNPN and CDR2 is SVGIG (reference sequence). This chain's CDR3 is CAWGQSSYEQYF. The CDR3 nucleotides are TGTGCCTGGGGACAGAGTAGCTACGAGCAGTACTTC.

This clone came up a few times. The chain carries TRBV15 and TRBJ2-1, with TRBD2 matching 14 bases. This CDR3 is 15 amino acids long. V trimming: 3 bases; J trimming: 6 bases; junction bases outside the gene matches: 1. Germline lookup yields CDR1 LNHNV and CDR2 YYDKDF (reference sequence). CDR3 coding DNA: TGTGCCACCAGCAGGACTAGCGGGGGGGCCAATGAGCAGTTCTTC. Protein: CATSRTSGGANEQFF.

This chain connects TRBV18 to TRBJ1-1; D is perhaps TRBD1 (6 bases). This CDR3 has 14 amino acids. V lost 6 bases to trimming and J lost 0 bases, with 11 bases between them. The germline V gene encodes CDR1 KGHSH and CDR2 LQKENI. This CDR3 is CASSGQTMNTEAFF. CDR3 in DNA: TGTGCCAGCTCCGGACAGACCATGAACACTGAAGCTTTCTTT.

The rearrangement links TRBV5-6 to TRBJ1-2, with 10 bases lining up with TRBD1. Germline-derived CDR1 and CDR2 are SGHDT and YYEEEE. The V and J ends lost 4 bases and 4 bases, in that order; junction bases with no gene match: 1. The CDR3 is 13 residues long. The CDR3 nucleotides are TGTGCCAGCAGCCGGACAGGGGGCTATGGCTACACCTTC. As protein: CASSRTGGYGYTF.

V and J are TRBV5-1 and TRBJ1-2; 7 bases align to TRBD1. CDR1 is SGHRS, CDR2 YFSETQ, per germline. The CDR3 is 14 amino acids. The V segment lost 3 bases and the J segment 5 bases; nucleotides outside the gene matches: 7. The CDR3 region has the DNA TGCGCCAGCAGCTCGACAGGGTTTGAATATGGCTACACCTTC. Protein: CASSSTGFEYGYTF. Using reference TRBV5-1 and TRBJ1-2 for the parts outside the CDR3, the full variable domain is KAGVTQTPRYLIKTRGQQVTLSCSPISGHRSVSWYQQTPGQGLQFLFEYFSETQRNKGNFPGRFSGRQFSNSRSEMNVSTLELGDSALYLCASSSTGFEYGYTFGSGTRLTVV.

This clone has just a few counts. Other DNA sequences within the sample encode an identical CDR3. The rearrangement uses TRBV18 and TRBJ1-1; 7 positions agree with TRBD1. The CDR3 length is 13 residues. V shed 6 bases and J 3 bases; nucleotides not matched to a gene: 4. Germline values: CDR1 KGHSH, CDR2 LQKENI. The CDR3 is CASSSGQDTEAFF. The CDR3 nucleotides are TGTGCCAGCTCTTCTGGACAGGACACTGAAGCTTTCTTT.